A selection of T cell receptor beta chains follows, all from one sample in a study of T cells in Graves' hyperthyroidism and ophthalmopathy. TCRdb independently ran MiXCR on the multiplex PCR reads; one entry per CDR3 protein. The sample lists over 500,000 distinct CDR3 sequences; 40% to 50% were seen once. The sample comprised peripheral blood or thyroid tissue (not recorded which). These receptors were obtained from an adult woman with Graves' disease, either hyperthyroidism or ophthalmopathy (not recorded which). The CDR3 runs from the conserved cysteine through the conserved F or W. D genes are given only for firm matches. Part of the rows lack a size; the others show once, few, many or a class for expanded clones.

clone_size	j_call	d_call	v_call	cdr3_nt	cdr3_aa
NA	TRBJ1-2	TRBD1	TRBV7-8	TGTGCCAGCAGCTTAGGTCCATTGGGACAGGGGGCGGGTGGCTACACCTTC	CASSLGPLGQGAGGYTF
many	TRBJ2-2	NA	TRBV29-1	TGCAGCGTTGGACAGGCGAACACCGGGGAGCTGTTTTTT	CSVGQANTGELFF
few	TRBJ1-5	TRBD1	TRBV6-1	TGTGCCAGCAGTGATATACCGGGACAGTACAATCAGCCCCAGCATTTT	CASSDIPGQYNQPQHF
few	TRBJ1-3	NA	TRBV29-1	TGCAGCGTTGCGAGCGGGGGGGACTCTGGAAACACCATATATTTT	CSVASGGDSGNTIYF
many	TRBJ2-5	TRBD2	TRBV10-1	TGCGCCAGCAGTGAGGGGACTAGCGTAGAGACCCAGTACTTC	CASSEGTSVETQYF
few	TRBJ1-1	NA	TRBV11-2	TGTGCCAGCAGCCTCGACGGACAGACGAACACTGAAGCTTTCTTT	CASSLDGQTNTEAFF
NA	TRBJ2-5	NA	TRBV2	TGTGCCAGCAGTGATTACGGGGGAGGCATAGAGACCCAGTACTTC	CASSDYGGGIETQYF
many	TRBJ1-1	NA	TRBV29-1	TGCAGCGTTGGATTGCGGGTCCCTGAAGCTTTCTTT	CSVGLRVPEAFF
NA	TRBJ1-1	TRBD1	TRBV7-2	TGTGCCAGCAGCCGTCGGGCAGGGGGGAACACTGAAGCTTTCTTT	CASSRRAGGNTEAFF
NA	TRBJ2-7	TRBD2	TRBV7-2	TGTGCCAGCAGCTACCGGTCGGGTAGCGGGATTTCCCACGAGCAGTACTTC	CASSYRSGSGISHEQYF
many	TRBJ1-5	NA	TRBV7-2	TGTGCCAGCAGCCCTGGGGTATATCAGCCCCAGCATTTT	CASSPGVYQPQHF
few	TRBJ2-7	NA	TRBV7-9	TGTGCCAGCAGCTTGGAACTGGGACTCTCCCCCGATTACGAGCAGTACTTC	CASSLELGLSPDYEQYF
NA	TRBJ1-2	TRBD1	TRBV10-1	TGCGCCAGCAGTCCCGGACAGGGGGGGACCTATGGCTACACCTTC	CASSPGQGGTYGYTF
few	TRBJ2-7	NA	TRBV4-2	TGTGCCAGCAGCCAAGAACTTAAGGGGGGGTACGAGCAGTACTTC	CASSQELKGGYEQYF
few	TRBJ1-3	NA	TRBV29-1	TGCAGCGTTGGAGACAGGATTGGAAACACCATATATTTT	CSVGDRIGNTIYF